Below, one T cell receptor beta chain is given with its context. Its target is not known. The data were obtained in a study of shared clonotypes between healthy human individuals. Study-wide points: Generation probabilities were higher for clonotypes shared across all four sorted-subset donors than for unshared ones. It was observed that 5% to 6% of naive CD4 clonotypes were shared across a handful of donors. Estimated clonotype richness was generally higher in naive than memory subsets.

Germline V lookup: CDR1 ENHRY, CDR2 SYGVKD. There are 15 residues in the CDR3. Trimming removed 4 bases from V and 0 bases from J, with 10 bases in between. Sequencing was performed with immunoSEQ multiplex PCR; in TCRdb, only in-frame clones are kept and a portion is missing. The table has roughly 2.4 million clones, 90% to 96% seen once. Splitting the CD4+ cells yielded a CD45RA+ naive subset and a CD45RA-negative memory subset. This receptor was identified in a man aged 18 to 30 in good health. The chain joins TRBV10-3 to TRBJ2-1; D is perhaps TRBD2 (5 bases). Sample: naive CD4+ T cells sorted from blood. Subset described: CD45RA+ positively selected. The CDR3 here is CAISAAGDSYNEQFF. The DNA for the CDR3 is TGTGCCATCAGTGCGGCGGGCGACTCCTACAATGAGCAGTTCTTC.